These T cell receptor beta chains were read from a single sample in a study of cytomegalovirus exposure and HLA in healthy donors. The data were produced by immunoSEQ multiplex PCR, yet TCRdb's version contains in-frame clones alone and is incomplete. In the table there are about 50,000 clones, about three quarters of which are singletons. The sample was PBMCs. These receptors came from a young man in good health and CMV-seropositive. CDR3s include the opening cysteine and the closing phenylalanine or tryptophan. A D gene is named only where the DNA matches it firmly. Clone size, where shown, is once, few, many, or a class for clones that have expanded.

J gene | clone size | D gene | V gene | CDR3 DNA | CDR3 protein
TRBJ2-3 | NA | NA | TRBV19 | TGTGCCAGTAGTTTGACTAGTCTAACAGATACGCAGTATTTT | CASSLTSLTDTQYF
TRBJ2-1 | few | TRBD2 | TRBV29-1 | TGCAGCGTTGAAGGGGGGGGGACCTACAATGAGCAGTTCTTC | CSVEGGGTYNEQFF
TRBJ2-7 | medium-sized | TRBD1 | TRBV7-6 | TGTGCCAGCAGCGGAGGGACAGGGGGTACCTACGAGCAGTACTTC | CASSGGTGGTYEQYF
TRBJ2-6 | few | NA | TRBV7-9 | TGTGCCAGCAGCGTCCTATTTGGGGCCAACGTCCTGACTTTC | CASSVLFGANVLTF
TRBJ2-7 | NA | NA | TRBV30 | TGTGCCTGGAGCGCGATCCTCCCCGAGCAGTACTTC | CAWSAILPEQYF
TRBJ1-6 | NA | TRBD1 | TRBV6-4 | TGTGCCAGCAAGCCGGGACAGGGCGGTTCACCCCTCCACTTT | CASKPGQGGSPLHF
TRBJ1-1 | once | NA | TRBV30 | TGTGCCTGGAGTGTAAGCGAGAACACTGAAGCTTTCTTT | CAWSVSENTEAFF
TRBJ1-1 | NA | NA | TRBV9 | TGTGCCAGCAGCGTGGGGCGGAGTATCGAGTCTGAAGCTTTCTTT | CASSVGRSIESEAFF
TRBJ1-1 | NA | NA | TRBV7-8 | TGTGCCAGCAGTTTCCGGCGCCGGGGGATGAACACTGAAGCTTTCTTT | CASSFRRRGMNTEAFF
TRBJ2-3 | NA | TRBD1 | TRBV28 | TGTGCCAGCAGTTCGACAGGGGGCCGAGATACGCAGTATTTT | CASSSTGGRDTQYF
TRBJ1-5 | NA | NA | TRBV28 | TGTGCCAGCAGTTTGAGACAGGGCAATCAGCCCCAGCATTTT | CASSLRQGNQPQHF
TRBJ2-1 | few | TRBD1 | TRBV6-1 | TGTGCCAGCAGCTACGGACAGGGGGCAGGCTATGAGCAGTTCTTC | CASSYGQGAGYEQFF
TRBJ1-2 | NA | NA | TRBV27 | TGTGCCAGCAGGGCGGGCCGGAATCCAAACTATGGCTACACCTTC | CASRAGRNPNYGYTF
TRBJ2-3 | NA | NA | TRBV11-2 | TGTGCCAGCAGCTATACACAAAGTGTACCGCAGTATTTT | CASSYTQSVPQYF
TRBJ2-1 | NA | TRBD1 | TRBV28 | TGTGCCAGCAGTTTACCAGACAGGGCTGCCTACAATGAGCAGTTCTTC | CASSLPDRAAYNEQFF
TRBJ2-1 | NA | NA | TRBV10-1 | TGCGCCAGCAGTGATGGGGGGATCGGACGCGATGAGCAGTTCTTC | CASSDGGIGRDEQFF